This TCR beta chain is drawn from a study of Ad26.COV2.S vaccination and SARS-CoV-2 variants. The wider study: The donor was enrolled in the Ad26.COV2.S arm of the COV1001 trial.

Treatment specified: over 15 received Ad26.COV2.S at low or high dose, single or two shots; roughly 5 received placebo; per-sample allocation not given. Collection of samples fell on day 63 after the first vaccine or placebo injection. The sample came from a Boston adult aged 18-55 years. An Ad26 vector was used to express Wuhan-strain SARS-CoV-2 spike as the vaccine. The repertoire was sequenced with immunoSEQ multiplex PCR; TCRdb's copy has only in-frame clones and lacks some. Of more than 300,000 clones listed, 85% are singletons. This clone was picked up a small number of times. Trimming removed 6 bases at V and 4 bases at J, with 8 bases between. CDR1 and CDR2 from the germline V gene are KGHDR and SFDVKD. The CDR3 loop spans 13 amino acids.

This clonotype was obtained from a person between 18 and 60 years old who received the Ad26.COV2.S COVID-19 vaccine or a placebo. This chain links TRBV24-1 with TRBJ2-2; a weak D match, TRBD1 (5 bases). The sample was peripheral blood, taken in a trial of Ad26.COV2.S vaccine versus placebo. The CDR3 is CATSPGFTGELFF. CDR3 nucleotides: TGTGCCACCAGTCCAGGGTTCACCGGGGAGCTGTTTTTT.